The rows below give T cell receptor beta chains drawn from one sample of a study of technical replicates of blood from several donors. Clones were read by immunoSEQ multiplex PCR, and TCRdb kept only the in-frame ones, dropping some. The sample includes some 80,000 clones, roughly nine tenths of them seen just once. The sequenced material came from T cells isolated from PBMCs. All receptors derive from a human donor in good health. Both conserved end residues are part of each CDR3. Fields, in order: D gene, clone size, J gene, V gene, CDR3 DNA, CDR3 protein. A D gene is named only where the DNA matches it firmly. A row's size may be missing; if present it is once, few, many or a size class.

. | . | TRBJ2-7 | TRBV23-1 | TGCGCCAGCAGTCAATCGGGGAGGAGGGGTCCTGCCTACGAGCAGTACTTC | CASSQSGRRGPAYEQYF
. | . | TRBJ1-5 | TRBV14 | TGTGCCAGCAGCCCAGGTGGGGGGTTCGGCAATCAGCCCCAGCATTTT | CASSPGGGFGNQPQHF
. | . | TRBJ2-5 | TRBV6-6 | TGTGCCAGCAGTTACGCGAAATTCCAAGAGACCCAGTACTTC | CASSYAKFQETQYF
. | once | TRBJ2-7 | TRBV27 | TGTGCCAGCAGTTGGGCGGGGGCGGTCCACGAGCAGTACTTC | CASSWAGAVHEQYF
TRBD1 | . | TRBJ1-3 | TRBV4-1 | TGCGCCAGCAGCCAAGGAAGTTCTAGGACAGGGATATTGAAGTTCTCTGGAAACACCATATATTTT | CASSQGSSRTGILKFSGNTIYF
TRBD2 | . | TRBJ2-1 | TRBV10-3 | TGTGCCATCGGACGACTAGCGGGGGAGTACAATGAGCAGTTCTTC | CAIGRLAGEYNEQFF
TRBD1 | . | TRBJ2-7 | TRBV7-2 | TGTGCCAGCAGCGGGACAGGGGTGCAGTACTTC | CASSGTGVQYF
TRBD2 | . | TRBJ2-7 | TRBV19 | TGTGCCAGTAGTTGGACTAGCGGGGGGGGCTACGAGCAGTACTTC | CASSWTSGGGYEQYF
TRBD2 | . | TRBJ2-7 | TRBV5-1 | TGCGCCAGCAGCTTCGGACTAGCGGGAGAAGAGCAGTACTTC | CASSFGLAGEEQYF
TRBD1 | . | TRBJ1-1 | TRBV7-6 | TGTGCCAGCAGCCCACAGGGGTCCCCTGAAGCTTTCTTT | CASSPQGSPEAFF
. | . | TRBJ1-4 | TRBV6-5 | TGTGCCAGCGGCCAGGGGCCGGGAACTAATGAAAAACTGTTTTTT | CASGQGPGTNEKLFF
. | . | TRBJ2-1 | TRBV7-6 | TGTGCCAGCAGCCGAACAACCCCGGAGGGTGAGCAGTTCTTC | CASSRTTPEGEQFF
TRBD1 | . | TRBJ2-7 | TRBV5-4 | TGTGCCAGCAGCTTGTATGGGACAGTGTCTGGAGAGCAGTACTTC | CASSLYGTVSGEQYF
TRBD1 | . | TRBJ2-5 | TRBV7-2 | TGTGCCAGCAGCCCATCCGGGACAGGTTACGAGACCCAGTACTTC | CASSPSGTGYETQYF
TRBD2 | . | TRBJ2-1 | TRBV12-5 | TGTGCTAGTGGGATTCCCGGGGGGGGCTCCTGGAATGAGCAGTTCTTC | CASGIPGGGSWNEQFF
. | . | TRBJ1-5 | TRBV4-1 | TGCGCCAGCAGCTCCCGGGGCAATCAGCCCCAGCATTTT | CASSSRGNQPQHF
TRBD2 | . | TRBJ2-5 | TRBV27 | TGTGCCAGCAGTTTATCGGGACTAGCGGGAGGAGGGGCAGAGACCCAGTACTTC | CASSLSGLAGGGAETQYF
. | . | TRBJ1-2 | TRBV19 | TGTGCCAGTAGGGGCCCGGGCAGGGTGGAGATGGACTATGGCTACACCTTC | CASRGPGRVEMDYGYTF
. | . | TRBJ1-1 | TRBV5-6 | TGTGCCAGCAGCTTGGGGAGAGGGAACACTGAAGCTTTCTTT | CASSLGRGNTEAFF
TRBD1 | . | TRBJ2-5 | TRBV5-8 | TGTGCCAGCAGCTTAGGGTATCAGGGGGAACAAGAGACCCAGTACTTC | CASSLGYQGEQETQYF
TRBD2 | . | TRBJ2-1 | TRBV18 | TGTGCCAGCTCACCGGGACTAGCGGGATTCGATGAGCAGTTCTTC | CASSPGLAGFDEQFF
TRBD2 | . | TRBJ2-2 | TRBV29-1 | TGCAGCGTCCGGACTAGCGGGGGACTGGACACCGGGGAGCTGTTTTTT | CSVRTSGGLDTGELFF
TRBD1 | . | TRBJ1-5 | TRBV7-6 | TGTGCCAGCAGCTCCAGGGGGTCAAAGCCCCAGCATTTT | CASSSRGSKPQHF
. | . | TRBJ1-1 | TRBV6-4 | TGTGCCAGCAGTGACAAAGCAGGGCTTTTCACTGAAGCTTTCTTT | CASSDKAGLFTEAFF
. | . | TRBJ2-7 | TRBV11-3 | TGTGCCAGCAGCTTACAGGGAACCTACGAGCAGTACTTC | CASSLQGTYEQYF
TRBD2 | . | TRBJ2-5 | TRBV10-2 | TGCGCCAGCAGTGCGACGGGAGGGTTACAAGAGACCCAGTACTTC | CASSATGGLQETQYF
TRBD2 | few | TRBJ2-5 | TRBV28 | TGTGCCAGCAAGGGAACTAGCGGCTCGGTGACCCAGTACTTC | CASKGTSGSVTQYF
TRBD2 | . | TRBJ2-1 | TRBV19 | TGTGCCACCGGGACTAGCGGGGTCAATGAGCAGTTCTTC | CATGTSGVNEQFF
TRBD1 | . | TRBJ1-3 | TRBV5-6 | TGTGCCAGCGGACCAGGACAGGCCCCTGGAAACACCATATATTTT | CASGPGQAPGNTIYF
. | . | TRBJ2-3 | TRBV30 | TGTGCCTGGAGTGTACTAGCAGATACGCAGTATTTT | CAWSVLADTQYF
TRBD2 | . | TRBJ2-3 | TRBV2 | TGTGCCAGCAGTAATCCAGGGAGGGACACAGATACGCAGTATTTT | CASSNPGRDTDTQYF
. | . | TRBJ2-3 | TRBV6-6 | TGTGCCAGCAGTCAGTCTGGGGGTCGTCGGGAGACGCAGTATTTT | CASSQSGGRRETQYF
TRBD1 | . | TRBJ1-5 | TRBV30 | TGTGCCTGGGCGACAGGGGGCGATCAGCCCCAGCATTTT | CAWATGGDQPQHF
TRBD1 | few | TRBJ1-1 | TRBV10-3 | TGTGCCATCAGTGAGGGACAGGGCGGGAAGAACACTGAAGCTTTCTTT | CAISEGQGGKNTEAFF
. | . | TRBJ2-4 | TRBV27 | TGTGCCAGCAGTTTGCGCAGCGGTGTAGCCAAAAACATTCAGTACTTC | CASSLRSGVAKNIQYF
TRBD2 | . | TRBJ2-3 | TRBV5-4 | TGTGCCAGCAGCCTTCGACTAGCGGGGAGCACAGATACGCAGTATTTT | CASSLRLAGSTDTQYF
TRBD2 | once | TRBJ2-1 | TRBV7-9 | TGTGCCAGCAGCAAAACGGGACTAGCCAATGAGCAGTTCTTC | CASSKTGLANEQFF
TRBD2 | . | TRBJ2-1 | TRBV11-3 | TGTGCCAGCAGCAGGACTAGCGGGTACAATGAGCAGTTCTTC | CASSRTSGYNEQFF
. | . | TRBJ2-5 | TRBV6-6 | TGTGCCAGCAGTTCCTTAGGACAGACAGAACAAGAGACCCAGTACTTC | CASSSLGQTEQETQYF
TRBD2 | . | TRBJ2-3 | TRBV6-5 | TGTGCCAGCAGTTTAGCTAGCGGGCAAGCCGCGGATACGCAGTATTTT | CASSLASGQAADTQYF
. | . | TRBJ1-6 | TRBV27 | TGTGCCAGCAGTTTTCAGGATTCACCCCTCCACTTT | CASSFQDSPLHF
TRBD1 | . | TRBJ2-7 | TRBV6-1 | TGTGCCAGCGACCTTCGACAGGGTGTGCAGTACTTC | CASDLRQGVQYF
TRBD1 | few | TRBJ1-1 | TRBV11-2 | TGTGCCAGCAGCTTAGAACGCACCCACCGAAGGCAGGGGGGCGAAGCTTTCTTT | CASSLERTHRRQGGEAFF
. | . | TRBJ1-2 | TRBV11-2 | TGTGCCAGCAGCTTAGATTCCCGCAGGATTGACTATGGCTACACCTTC | CASSLDSRRIDYGYTF
. | . | TRBJ1-3 | TRBV19 | TGTGCCAGTAGTATGCGGGCAGCTTCTGGAAACACCATATATTTT | CASSMRAASGNTIYF
. | . | TRBJ1-2 | TRBV27 | TGTGCCAGCAGTTTATCGGGTGAGGGTTCCTATGGCTACACCTTC | CASSLSGEGSYGYTF
. | . | TRBJ2-7 | TRBV27 | TGTGCCAGCAGTCCGACCTTAGTTACTAGCTTAATCTCCTACGAGCAGTACTTC | CASSPTLVTSLISYEQYF
. | once | TRBJ1-4 | TRBV27 | TGTGCCAGCAGGCCACAGGGAACCACAACTAATGAAAAACTGTTTTTT | CASRPQGTTTNEKLFF
TRBD1 | . | TRBJ2-2 | TRBV7-3 | TGTGCCAGCAGCTTGGGGACAGCTGGGAGGGAGCTGTTTTTT | CASSLGTAGRELFF
. | . | TRBJ2-7 | TRBV7-9 | TGTGCCAGCTCCGGACTTTACGAGCAGTACTTC | CASSGLYEQYF
. | once | TRBJ2-2 | TRBV9 | TGTGCCAGCAGCGTAGGGCAACAGACCGGGGAGCTGTTTTTT | CASSVGQQTGELFF
. | once | TRBJ1-1 | TRBV18 | TGTGCCAGCTCACCACCTGGACTTGAAGCTTTCTTT | CASSPPGLEAFF
. | . | TRBJ1-2 | TRBV18 | TGTGCCAGCTCACCAGAGCGGGGCGAGGGCTACACCTTC | CASSPERGEGYTF
TRBD1 | . | TRBJ2-7 | TRBV6-5 | TGTGCCAGCAGTTCCTTCCAGGGGGCCGAGCAGTACTTC | CASSSFQGAEQYF
TRBD1 | few | TRBJ1-5 | TRBV4-1 | TGCGCCAGCAGCCTTGGGACAGGGGGTAATCAGCCCCAGCATTTT | CASSLGTGGNQPQHF